This T cell receptor beta chain originates from a study of post-analysis software for immune sequencing data. Study-level background: Relapsing-remitting, secondary progressive and progressive-relapsing courses of multiple sclerosis were included. General study findings and limits: The study found significantly lower normalized Chao1 diversity in multiple sclerosis patients than in controls. By F measure, strong co-clustering occurred among samples prepared in the same batch. Higher frequency in patients than in controls was seen for about five TRBV segments, with TRBV5-6, TRBV5-1 and TRBV20-1 among them.

This clonotype has more than one count but fewer than ten. Its antigen is currently unknown. Germline V gene lookup returns CDR1 SQVTM and CDR2 ANQGSEA. The V and J ends lost 7 bases and 5 bases respectively, with 11 bases between them. This CDR3 comprises 11 residues. Included in the TCR beta cDNA libraries were unique molecular identifiers. cDNA molecules numbering roughly 0.5 million came from roughly 1 to 10 million T cells. TCRdb used MiXCR to reprocess the PCR reads, holding one entry per CDR3 protein. Here the sample spans approximately 770,000 distinct CDR3 sequences, approximately 44% being singletons.

The sequence came from a girl between 10 and 17 years old with multiple sclerosis. The chain couples TRBV29-1 to TRBJ2-5; D remains unclear. Sample: blood. CDR3 region: CSARLLETQYF. CDR3 nucleotides: TGCAGCGCTCGGCTCTTGGAGACCCAGTACTTC.